This T cell receptor beta chain appears in the sequencing data of a study of T cell responses to AZD1222 COVID-19 vaccine. Study-level points and caveats: Of the AZD1222 recipients, only six or seven were seropositive at baseline. Targets within unmutated variant regions were reportedly found for nearly half of spike-specific TCRs.

This table comes from immunoSEQ multiplex PCR, and its TCRdb copy is limited to in-frame clones, with some not included. The sample lists roughly 130,000 clones, 85% to 90% occurring once. About this clone: As yet, its antigen is unknown.

V was pared by 3 bases and J by 5 bases, with 14 bases between. The CDR3 is 15 residues long. The germline V gene encodes CDR1 MNHEY and CDR2 SMNVEV (reference sequence). This clonotype originated in an adult in good health. The chain has TRBV27 and TRBJ2-1; D perhaps matches TRBD1 (6 bases). The specimen comprised peripheral blood, sampled on day 0 of AZD1222 vaccination. The CDR3 coding sequence is TGTGCCAGCAGTTTCGTCCCCGGGACAAACAATGAGCAGTTCTTC. Protein: CASSFVPGTNNEQFF.